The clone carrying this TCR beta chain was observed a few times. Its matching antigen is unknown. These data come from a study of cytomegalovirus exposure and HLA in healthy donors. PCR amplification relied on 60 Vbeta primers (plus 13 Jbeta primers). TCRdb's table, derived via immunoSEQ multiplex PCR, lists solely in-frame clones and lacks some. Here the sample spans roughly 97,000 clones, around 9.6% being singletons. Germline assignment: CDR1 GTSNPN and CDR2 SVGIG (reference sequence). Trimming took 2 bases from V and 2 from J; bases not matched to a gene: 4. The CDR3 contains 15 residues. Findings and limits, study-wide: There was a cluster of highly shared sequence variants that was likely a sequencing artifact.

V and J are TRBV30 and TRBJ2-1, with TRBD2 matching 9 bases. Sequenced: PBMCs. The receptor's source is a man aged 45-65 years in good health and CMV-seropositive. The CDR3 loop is CAWSFSGRTYNEQFF. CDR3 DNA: TGTGCCTGGAGTTTCAGCGGGAGGACCTACAATGAGCAGTTCTTC.